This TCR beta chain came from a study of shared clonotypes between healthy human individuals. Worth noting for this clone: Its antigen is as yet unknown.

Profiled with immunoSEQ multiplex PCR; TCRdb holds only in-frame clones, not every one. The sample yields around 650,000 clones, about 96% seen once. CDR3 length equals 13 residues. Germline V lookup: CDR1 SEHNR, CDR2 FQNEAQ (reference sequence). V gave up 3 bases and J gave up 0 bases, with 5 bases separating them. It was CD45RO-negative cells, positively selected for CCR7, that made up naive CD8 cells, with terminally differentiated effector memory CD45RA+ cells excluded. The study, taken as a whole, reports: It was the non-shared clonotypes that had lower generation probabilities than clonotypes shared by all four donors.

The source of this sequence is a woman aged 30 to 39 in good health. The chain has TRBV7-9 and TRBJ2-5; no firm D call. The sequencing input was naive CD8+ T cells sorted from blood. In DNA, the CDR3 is TGTGCCAGCAGCTTCCACAACCAAGAGACCCAGTACTTC. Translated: CASSFHNQETQYF.